The 10 T cell receptor beta chains presented below share a single source sample, sequenced in a study of blood T cells in healthy people across ages (dated by TCRdb to the mid-2010s). The library relied on 5' RACE. The reads were generated on an Illumina HiSeq 2500. The second PCR ran for roughly 7 to 12 cycles and used a J-beta primer mix along with a sample-barcoded 5' primer. The public reads were reanalyzed by TCRdb: fastp trimming at Q25, MiXCR alignment, in-frame beta chains only. When rows share a CDR3 protein, they turn into one entry using the most common DNA and genes. Here the sample has over a million distinct CDR3 sequences; roughly 60% occur a single time. Of the sample, roughly 7% is held by the ten largest clones. Sequencing was carried out using blood. The source is a man between 18 and 29 years old in good health.

The chain employs TRBV6-5 and TRBJ1-2; D is ambiguous. Trimming cost V 0 bases and J 5 bases, with 16 bases left between them. The CDR3 has 16 residues. Germline V gene sequence: CDR1 MNHEY, CDR2 SVGAGI. This CDR3 reads CASSYSPRGPPYGYTF. CDR3 in DNA: TGTGCCAGCAGTTACTCTCCTCGAGGGCCCCCTTATGGCTACACCTTC.

The V gene is TRBV29-1, the J gene TRBJ1-1; 8 bases line up with TRBD1. Trimming took 4 bases from V and 5 from J; bases not matched to a gene: 12. CDR3 length equals 15 residues. Germline V CDR1 and CDR2: SQVTM, ANQGSEA. The CDR3 DNA reads TGCAGCGTTGGTTTGGACAGGGTGGTTGTTACTGAAGCTTTCTTT. Encoded protein: CSVGLDRVVVTEAFF.

The J gene is TRBJ2-1, the V gene TRBV7-8, with D possibly matching TRBD1 (5 bases). This CDR3 has 17 amino acids. Germline values: CDR1 SGHVS, CDR2 FQNEAQ. Trimming took off 2 bases at V and 8 bases at J, with 22 bases between the two ends. CDR3 amino acids: CASSLWGPGEGVDEQFF. CDR3 nucleotides: TGTGCCAGCAGCTTATGGGGCCCTGGGGAAGGGGTCGATGAGCAGTTCTTC. The variable domain in full, with the rest retrieved from reference TRBV7-8 and TRBJ2-1, is GAGVSQSPRYKVAKRGQDVALRCDPISGHVSLFWYQQALGQGPEFLTYFQNEAQLDKSGLPSDRFFAERPEGSVSTLKIQRTQQEDSAVYLCASSLWGPGEGVDEQFFGPGTRLTVL.

The rearrangement joins TRBV5-1 to TRBJ2-6; 9 bases map to TRBD1. V shed 5 bases, J shed 0 bases, and the junction held 6 bases outside the gene matches. Germline CDR1 SGHRS, CDR2 YFSETQ. This CDR3 is built from 17 residues. This CDR3 is CASRPRQGVSGANVLTF. The CDR3 DNA sequence: TGCGCCAGCAGACCAAGACAGGGGGTCTCTGGGGCCAACGTCCTGACTTTC.

J is TRBJ2-1 and V is TRBV20-1, with 16 bases fitting TRBD2. The germline CDR1 and CDR2 sequences are DFQATT and SNEGSKA (reference sequence). The ends lost 3 bases at V and 0 bases at J; junction bases unmatched: 5. The CDR3 extends over 18 amino acids. CDR3 protein: CSASPGLAGGSSYNEQFF. Here the CDR3 DNA reads TGCAGTGCTAGTCCGGGACTAGCGGGGGGGAGCTCCTACAATGAGCAGTTCTTC.

This clonotype occurred once. The genes are TRBV20-1 and TRBJ2-7, with 7 bases aligning to TRBD2. After removal of 4 bases from V and 0 bases from J, the junction contained 6 bases not matched to a gene. The CDR3 length is 14 residues. In germline, CDR1 is DFQATT, CDR2 SNEGSKA (reference sequence). The CDR3 here is CSAIGGGSSYEQYF. The CDR3 bases are TGCAGTGCTATAGGCGGGGGAAGCTCCTACGAGCAGTACTTC.

The chain uses TRBV28 and TRBJ2-7; no reliable D call. The CDR3 contains 14 residues. Trimming removed 7 bases from V and 2 bases from J, with 15 bases in between. Germline V gene sequence: CDR1 MDHEN, CDR2 SYDVKM. CDR3 amino acids: CASTSTTLTYEQYF. The CDR3 nucleotides are TGTGCCAGCACCTCGACGACACTTACCTACGAGCAGTACTTC. The full variable domain, in which reference TRBV28 and TRBJ2-7 provide the parts outside the CDR3, is DVKVTQSSRYLVKRTGEKVFLECVQDMDHENMFWYRQDPGLGLRLIYFSYDVKMKEKGDIPEGYSVSREKKERFSLILESASTNQTSMYLCASTSTTLTYEQYFGPGTRLTVT.

The chain employs TRBV2 and TRBJ2-5, with 7 positions matching TRBD1. The trim removed 6 bases at V and 5 bases at J, leaving 6 bases unmatched. Germline V gives CDR1 SNHLY, CDR2 FYNNEI. The CDR3 totals 13 residues. In nucleotides, the CDR3 is TGTGCCAGCAGAAGGGGGCTCGGGGAGACCCAGTACTTC. Protein product: CASRRGLGETQYF.

The chain joins TRBV29-1 to TRBJ2-7, with D perhaps given as TRBD1 or TRBD2 (5 bases each). V was trimmed by 0 bases and J by 6 bases, leaving 21 bases between them. The CDR3 contains 16 residues. CDR1 and CDR2 (germline): SQVTM, ANQGSEA. CDR3 sequence: CSVEDLTGLRSGEQYF. The CDR3 nucleotides are TGCAGCGTTGAAGATCTAACGGGGCTTCGGTCCGGCGAGCAGTACTTC.

This clonotype was seen more than once but under ten times. This sequence joins TRBV7-2 and TRBJ2-7; tentatively, D is TRBD2 (6 bases). The germline gives CDR1 SGHTA, CDR2 FQGNSA. Trimming shortened V by 7 bases and J by 3 bases, and 10 bases separated the two germline ends. The CDR3 has 12 amino acids. As DNA, the CDR3 is TGTGCCAGCACCCTCGGGGGCTACGAGCAGTACTTC. Translating it yields CASTLGGYEQYF.